Reported below is one T cell receptor (beta chain). The data originate from a study of shared clonotypes between healthy human individuals. Every contributor of samples was a Caucasian grown-up residing in Nashville, Tennessee. The DNA input per sorted-subset replicate PCR was about 180 ng, corresponding to around 28,000 T cell genomes. The repertoire was sequenced with immunoSEQ multiplex PCR; TCRdb's copy has only in-frame clones and lacks some. This sample has around 330,000 clones, with around 74% found just once. V shed 4 bases and J 6 bases; nucleotides not matched to a gene: 7. The CDR3 covers 14 residues. The germline CDR1 and CDR2 sequences are MGHDK and SYGVNS.

This receptor was identified in a man under 40 in good health. The V gene is TRBV25-1, the J gene TRBJ2-3; 7 positions match TRBD2. Sequenced sample: memory CD4+ T cells sorted from blood. Subset described: CD45RA-negative fraction. This CDR3 is CASSVKFSGDTQYF. Written as DNA, the CDR3 is TGTGCCAGCAGTGTCAAATTTAGCGGGGATACGCAGTATTTT.